A selection of T cell receptor beta chains follows, all from one sample in a study of CD4 and CD8 cells across lung adenocarcinoma regions. TCRdb re-called the PCR reads through MiXCR, storing one row per CDR3 protein. The sample comprises about 25,000 distinct CDR3 sequences, roughly half of which are singletons, and around a fifth rests with the top ten. The material sequenced was CD4+ T cells from the center of a lung tumor. The origin of the receptors is a male donor with lung adenocarcinoma. The CD4 and CD8 labels of this study may be unreliable. The CDR3 runs from the conserved cysteine through the conserved F or W. D genes are given only for firm matches. Clone size, where shown, is once, few, many, or a class for clones that have expanded.

size	V	J	D	CDR3	DNA
many	TRBV27	TRBJ2-1	TRBD2	CASNLAGETYNEQFF	TGTGCCAGCAACTTAGCGGGAGAAACTTACAATGAGCAGTTCTTC
NA	TRBV6-1	TRBJ2-4	NA	CASSVFAGSGGLAKDIQYF	TGTGCCAGCAGTGTATTCGCGGGGAGCGGAGGCCTAGCCAAAGACATCCAGTACTTC
NA	TRBV27	TRBJ2-3	TRBD1	CASSLVGTAPTDTQYF	TGTGCCAGCAGTTTAGTGGGGACAGCACCCACAGACACGCAGTACTTT
NA	TRBV12-3/TRBV12-4	TRBJ2-2	NA	CASTPGSNTGELFF	TGTGCCAGCACCCCCGGGTCCAACACCGGGGAGCTGTTTTTT
NA	TRBV6-5	TRBJ2-3	NA	CASSYSTREPTDTQYF	TGTGCCAGCAGTTACTCTACTCGGGAACCCACAGATACGCAGTATTTT
few	TRBV4-1	TRBJ2-5	NA	CASSQELTEGTEYF	TGCGCCAGCAGCCAAGAGTTGACTGAGGGGACGGAGTACTTC
few	TRBV10-1	TRBJ2-2	NA	CASSERRAPTGELFF	TGCGCCAGCAGTGAGCGCAGGGCTCCGACCGGGGAGCTGTTTTTT
NA	TRBV30	TRBJ2-3	NA	CAWSKWGDTQYF	TGTGCCTGGAGTAAATGGGGGGATACGCAGTATTTT
medium-sized	TRBV10-3	TRBJ2-1	NA	CAISGLLRGNEQFF	TGTGCCATCAGTGGATTACTCCGAGGGAATGAGCAGTTCTTC
NA	TRBV6-1	TRBJ1-2	TRBD1	CASSEGTGLYGYTF	TGTGCCAGCAGTGAAGGGACAGGTCTATATGGCTACACCTTC
NA	TRBV4-1	TRBJ1-2	NA	CASSQDTAGGRIWGYTF	TGCGCCAGCAGCCAAGATACTGCCGGGGGAAGAATTTGGGGCTACACCTTC
many	TRBV27	TRBJ1-2	TRBD1	CASSGNRGDGYTF	TGTGCCAGCAGTGGCAACAGGGGCGATGGCTACACCTTC
NA	TRBV27	TRBJ2-5	NA	CAGSSGGGEDTQYF	TGTGCGGGCAGTTCCGGGGGTGGCGAAGATACCCAGTACTTC
once	TRBV11-2	TRBJ2-5	TRBD2	CASSLGGLAGVGETQYF	TGTGCCAGCAGCTTAGGGGGACTAGCGGGAGTTGGAGAGACCCAGTACTTC
NA	TRBV6-1	TRBJ2-5	NA	CASSWGNEQYF	TGTGCCAGCTCGTGGGGGAATGAGCAGTACTTC
NA	TRBV6-1	TRBJ2-3	NA	CASRLQAGIPGEQYF	TGTGCCAGCAGACTCCAGGCTGGAATCCCCGGGGAGCAGTATTTT
NA	TRBV7-8	TRBJ2-7	TRBD1	CASSQDRASYEQYF	TGTGCCAGCAGCCAGGACAGGGCCTCCTACGAGCAGTACTTC
NA	TRBV6-5	TRBJ2-3	NA	CASSSQPTDTQYF	TGTGCCAGCAGTTCCCAGCCTACAGATACGCAGTATTTT
NA	TRBV27	TRBJ2-7	NA	CASSFSASYAYEQYF	TGTGCCAGCAGTTTCTCGGCTAGTTATGCCTACGAGCAGTACTTC
NA	TRBV4-1	TRBJ1-2	NA	CASSQDQYRGLTYGYTF	TGCGCCAGCAGCCAAGATCAATATCGGGGGTTAACCTATGGCTACACCTTC
large	TRBV10-1	TRBJ2-1	NA	CASSVGPVFEQFF	TGCGCCAGCAGTGTAGGTCCGGTCTTTGAGCAGTTCTTC
NA	TRBV6-1	TRBJ2-1	NA	CASSEATFWSEQFF	TGTGCCAGCAGTGAAGCTACCTTCTGGAGTGAGCAGTTCTTC
NA	TRBV6-1	TRBJ2-1	NA	CASSEIRIDEQFF	TGTGCCAGCAGTGAAATCAGGATCGATGAGCAGTTCTTC
NA	TRBV27	TRBJ2-5	NA	CAGSGDRDGDTQYF	TGTGCCGGCAGTGGGGACCGAGACGGAGATACCCAGTACTTC
many	TRBV27	TRBJ2-3	NA	CASSLMGYGTDTQYF	TGTGCCAGCAGTTTAATGGGGTATGGCACAGATACGCAGTATTTT
many	TRBV10-3	TRBJ2-3	TRBD1	CAISATGGLDTQYF	TGTGCCATCAGCGCGACAGGGGGCTTAGATACGCAGTATTTT
NA	TRBV6-8	TRBJ2-2	NA	CASSYSRWSYVNTGTLFF	TGTGCCAGCAGTTACTCGCGTTGGTCTTACGTAAACACCGGTACGCTGTTTTTT
once	TRBV27	TRBJ2-5	TRBD2	CAGSGGCDPETQYF	TGTGCGGGGAGCGGGGGGTGTGACCCAGAGACCCAGTACTTC
many	TRBV10-1	TRBJ2-2	TRBD1	CASQGAGGELFF	TGCGCCAGCCAGGGGGCGGGCGGGGAGCTGTTTTTT
NA	TRBV27	TRBJ2-5	NA	CASSPGLVGSGTDTQYF	TGTGCCAGCAGTCCGGGCCTCGTGGGCTCTGGCACAGATACCCAGTACTTC
few	TRBV30	TRBJ2-7	NA	CAWAFGGSYEQYF	TGTGCCTGGGCCTTTGGCGGATCCTACGAGCAGTACTTC